These 2 T cell receptor beta chains originate from one sample sequenced in a study of T cell repertoires in cytomegalovirus infection. Each CDR3 protein gets one entry after TCRdb re-called the reads with MiXCR. Found here are approximately 65,000 distinct CDR3 sequences, 20% to 25% of them singletons; the top ten hold around 70%. These TCRs' antigens remain unknown. Sequences were derived from CD8+ T cells from cultured PBMCs, sampled from culture after CMV antigen stimulation. These receptors all stem from a human donor in good health (CMV status not recorded). Some clones in this sample may be carry-over from other donors' samples.

This chain links TRBV6-5 with TRBJ1-1; D gene uncertain. The ends were cut back, 4 bases at V and 10 bases at J, with 13 bases in the middle. This CDR3 comprises 12 residues. CDR1 MNHEY and CDR2 SVGAGI come from the germline V gene. The CDR3 here is CASSFEGSRAFF. The CDR3 bases are TGTGCCAGCAGTTTTGAAGGCTCAAGAGCTTTCTTT.

Notes on this clonotype: The junction departs from germline at one end; a sequencing error may be responsible. The chain links TRBV27 to TRBJ2-7; D gene ambiguous. Per germline, CDR1 MNHEY and CDR2 SMNVEV (reference sequence). CDR3 length: 14 amino acids. The chain's CDR3 is CDSSFIGSVYEQYF. The CDR3 region has the DNA TGTGACAGCAGTTTTATTGGATCAGTCTACGAGCAGTACTTC.